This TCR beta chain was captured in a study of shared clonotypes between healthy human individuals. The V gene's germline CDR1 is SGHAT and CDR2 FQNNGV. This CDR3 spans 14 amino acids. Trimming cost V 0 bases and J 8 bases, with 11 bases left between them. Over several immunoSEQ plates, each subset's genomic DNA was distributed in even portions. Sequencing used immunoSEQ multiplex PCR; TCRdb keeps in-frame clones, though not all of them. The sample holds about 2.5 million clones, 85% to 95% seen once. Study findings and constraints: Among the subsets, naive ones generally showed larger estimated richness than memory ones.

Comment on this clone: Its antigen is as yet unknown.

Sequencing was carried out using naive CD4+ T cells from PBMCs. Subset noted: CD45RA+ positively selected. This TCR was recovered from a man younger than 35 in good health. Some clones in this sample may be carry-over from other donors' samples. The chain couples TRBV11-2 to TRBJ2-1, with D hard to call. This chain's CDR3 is CASSLELMWHEQFF. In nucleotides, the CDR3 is TGTGCCAGCAGCTTAGAACTAATGTGGCATGAGCAGTTCTTC.